The 22 T cell receptor beta chains given below trace back to one sample, sequenced in a study of cytomegalovirus exposure and HLA in healthy donors (TCRdb year 2017). Library generation was performed with the immunoSEQ multiplex PCR assay. For the multiplex PCR, a mixture combining 60 forward primers for TCR Vbeta segments and 13 reverse primers for TCR Jbeta segments was used. TCRdb retrieved this table from immuneACCESS and kept in-frame rearrangements only. Not all clones are present; in checked studies, unresolved V genes account for under half, and no reason is known for the remainder. In all, the sample holds some 180,000 clones, and about nine tenths of those were seen once. Less than 1.3% of the sample lies in the top ten. Specimen: PBMCs. All receptors derive from a boy aged 2-15 years in good health and CMV-seronegative.

The chain is built from TRBV15 and TRBJ1-2; weak D call: TRBD1 (5 bases). Germline CDR1 reads LNHNV; CDR2 reads YYDKDF (reference sequence). The CDR3 has 15 residues. Trimming pared 4 bases from V and 5 bases from J, leaving 17 bases between. CDR3 coding DNA: TGTGCCACCAGCAAGGACACTTGGAGGGTTTATGGCTACACCTTC. This encodes CATSKDTWRVYGYTF.

The rearrangement uses TRBV4-1 and TRBJ1-1; D is unclear. Between the trimmed V and J ends, which lost 0 bases and 1 base, there was a span of 9 bases. Germline V gene lookup returns CDR1 MGHRA and CDR2 YSYEKL. The CDR3 has 15 amino acids. CDR3 nucleotides: TGCGCCAGCAGCCAAGACCCGGCGGAGAACACTGAAGCTTTCTTT. It codes for CASSQDPAENTEAFF.

The chain uses TRBV19 and TRBJ1-2; no clear D. V lost 5 bases and J lost 6, with 16 bases in between. The CDR3 has 14 amino acids. Per germline, CDR1 LNHDA and CDR2 SQIVND (reference sequence). The CDR3 DNA reads as TGTGCCAGTAGTGAACCGGGCCCCGGGAATGGCTACACCTTC. Amino acid sequence: CASSEPGPGNGYTF.

The chain uses TRBV15 and TRBJ2-7; 8 nucleotides align to TRBD1. The CDR3 runs to 14 residues. Germline lookup yields CDR1 LNHNV and CDR2 YYDKDF (reference sequence). Trimming cost V 4 bases and J 6 bases; bases outside gene matches: 8. CDR3 protein: CATSTRTGLSEQYF. The CDR3 nucleotides read TGTGCCACCAGCACTCGGACAGGGTTAAGCGAGCAGTACTTC.

The chain combines TRBV6-5 with TRBJ1-5, with 7 bases identical to TRBD1. The CDR3 has 14 amino acids. The junction had 1 base not matched to a gene; V was cut back by 4 bases and J by 1 base. From germline, CDR1 is MNHEY and CDR2 SVGAGI. The CDR3 loop is CASSSGQSNQPQHF. DNA for the CDR3: TGTGCCAGCAGTTCGGGACAGAGCAATCAGCCCCAGCATTTT.

The chain joins TRBV9 to TRBJ2-3; TRBD1 agrees at 7 bases. The CDR3 covers 14 residues. CDR1 is SGDLS and CDR2 is YYNGEE in the germline V gene. V trimming: 0 bases; J trimming: 6 bases; junction bases outside the gene matches: 4. For the CDR3, the DNA is TGTGCCAGCAGCGTAGGGGACAGCTATGATACGCAGTATTTT. It encodes CASSVGDSYDTQYF.

The chain links TRBV5-1 to TRBJ2-2; 7 nucleotides match TRBD2. CDR3 length: 17 residues. From germline, CDR1 is SGHRS and CDR2 YFSETQ. J was trimmed by 2 bases and V by 2 bases; bases with no gene match: 9. This CDR3 reads CASSFRRGGVNTGELFF. The CDR3 coding sequence is TGCGCCAGCAGCTTTCGTCGCGGGGGAGTTAACACCGGGGAGCTGTTTTTT.

The chain combines TRBV10-3 with TRBJ2-7; a weak D match, TRBD2 (7 bases). CDR3 length: 15 amino acids. The germline CDR1 and CDR2 sequences are ENHRY and SYGVKD. The V and J ends lost 2 bases and 5 bases respectively, with 16 bases between them. The CDR3 spells CAISEGGALGHEQYF. CDR3 nucleotides: TGTGCCATCAGTGAGGGGGGGGCCCTTGGCCACGAGCAGTACTTC.

The chain couples TRBV6-1 to TRBJ2-5; no definite D call. Trimming removed 2 bases at V and 2 bases at J, with 9 bases between. This CDR3 is 14 amino acids long. Germline CDR1 MNHNS, CDR2 SASEGT. CDR3 bases: TGTGCCAGCAGTGAATGGGCAACACAAGAGACCCAGTACTTC. This codes for CASSEWATQETQYF.

The rearrangement uses TRBV19 and TRBJ1-4, with D possibly matching TRBD1 (5 bases). Germline loops: CDR1 LNHDA, CDR2 SQIVND (reference sequence). Trimming took 5 bases from V and 8 from J, leaving 18 bases between them. CDR3 length equals 15 residues. This CDR3 reads CASSPLLRRDEKLFF. In DNA, the CDR3 is TGTGCCAGTAGTCCTCTCCTTAGGCGGGACGAAAAACTGTTTTTT. Using reference TRBV19 and TRBJ1-4 for the parts outside the CDR3, the full variable domain is DGGITQSPKYLFRKEGQNVTLSCEQNLNHDAMYWYRQDPGQGLRLIYYSQIVNDFQKGDIAEGYSVSREKKESFPLTVTSAQKNPTAFYLCASSPLLRRDEKLFFGSGTQLSVL.

V and J are TRBV6-6 and TRBJ1-4; D not certain. CDR3 size: 15 residues. The germline gives CDR1 MNHNY, CDR2 SVGAGI (reference sequence). The V end lost 2 bases, the J end lost 4 bases, and 11 bases lay between the germline ends. CDR3 region: CASSYGHPVNEKLFF. DNA of the CDR3: TGTGCCAGCAGTTACGGGCACCCAGTTAATGAAAAACTGTTTTTT.

The gene calls are TRBV14 and TRBJ1-1; D is possibly TRBD1 (5 bases). Between the trimmed V and J ends, which lost 2 bases and 10 bases, there was a span of 8 bases. This CDR3 spans 11 amino acids. Germline V gene sequence: CDR1 SGHDN, CDR2 FVKESK. CDR3 sequence (DNA): TGTGCCAGCAGCCAACAGGGCACAGCTTTCTTT. Its translation: CASSQQGTAFF.

As to this clone: The same CDR3 also results from other DNA sequences found in this sample. The J gene is TRBJ2-1, the V gene TRBV5-6, with 8 bases aligning to TRBD2. The V gene end was trimmed by 0 bases and the J gene end by 4 bases; junction bases not matched to a gene: 0. The CDR3 totals 14 residues. Germline V gene data show CDR1 as SGHDT and CDR2 as YYEEEE. In nucleotides, the CDR3 is TGTGCCAGCAGCTTGGCTAGCGGGTACAATGAGCAGTTCTTC. Protein: CASSLASGYNEQFF. The full variable domain, with the rest looked up from reference TRBV5-6 and TRBJ2-1, is DAGVTQSPTHLIKTRGQQVTLRCSPKSGHDTVSWYQQALGQGPQFIFQYYEEEERQRGNFPDRFSGHQFPNYSSELNVNALLLGDSALYLCASSLASGYNEQFFGPGTRLTVL.

This chain links TRBV30 with TRBJ2-3; 9 bases line up with TRBD1. Trimming took 2 bases from V and 0 from J; bases not matched to a gene: 6. From germline, CDR1 is GTSNPN and CDR2 SVGIG (reference sequence). This CDR3 spans 16 amino acids. Written as DNA, the CDR3 is TGTGCCTGGAGTCCACAGGGGGCCCTTAGCACAGATACGCAGTATTTT. Encoded protein: CAWSPQGALSTDTQYF.

This clone was seen a single time. The chain is built from TRBV29-1 and TRBJ2-1; 13 bases line up with TRBD2. The ends lost 6 bases at V and 3 bases at J; junction bases unmatched: 8. This CDR3 region has 16 residues. The germline V gene has CDR1 SQVTM and CDR2 ANQGSEA. CDR3 sequence (DNA): TGCAGCGTGGGGAGACTAGCGGGGGGCTACTACAATGAGCAGTTCTTC. This sequence encodes CSVGRLAGGYYNEQFF.

This chain uses TRBV27 with TRBJ2-1; 9 nucleotides match TRBD2. The V gene end was trimmed by 5 bases and the J gene end by 5 bases; junction bases not matched to a gene: 7. The CDR3 loop spans 15 amino acids. Germline V gene lookup returns CDR1 MNHEY and CDR2 SMNVEV (reference sequence). CDR3 sequence (DNA): TGTGCCAGCAGTCGACTAGCGGAGGGGCACAATGAGCAGTTCTTC. It specifies CASSRLAEGHNEQFF.

CDR3 amino acids: CASSRRQFNQPQHF. DNA of the CDR3: TGTGCCAGCAGTAGGCGACAGTTCAATCAGCCCCAGCATTTT. The genes are TRBV6-1 and TRBJ1-5, with D perhaps matching TRBD1 (5 bases). Trimming removed 5 bases at V and 3 bases at J, with 11 bases between. The CDR3 has 14 amino acids. Germline values: CDR1 MNHNS, CDR2 SASEGT.

The CDR3 DNA is TGTGCCAGCAGTGACGGCGCAGCGGGATATACCACCGGGGAGCTGTTTTTT. Translated: CASSDGAAGYTTGELFF. The gene calls are TRBV6-1 and TRBJ2-2; 7 nucleotides agree with TRBD2. With V trimmed by 3 bases and J by 4 bases, 11 bases remained unmatched. The germline CDR1 and CDR2 sequences are MNHNS and SASEGT. CDR3 length equals 17 residues.

This chain uses TRBV6-1 with TRBJ2-7; 9 bases agree with TRBD1. V lost 6 bases to trimming and J lost 5 bases; unmatched junction nucleotides: 8. The germline gives CDR1 MNHNS, CDR2 SASEGT. The CDR3 runs to 14 residues. The CDR3: CASSPGTGLDEQYF. For the CDR3, the DNA is TGTGCCAGCAGCCCCGGGACAGGGCTCGACGAGCAGTACTTC.

The V and J genes are TRBV30 and TRBJ1-1, with TRBD1 identical over 7 bases. CDR1 and CDR2 (germline): GTSNPN, SVGIG (reference sequence). This CDR3 spans 15 amino acids. Losses at the gene ends were 1 base for V and 3 bases for J; bases not matched to a gene: 8. CDR3 in amino acids: CAWSAAGTVDTEAFF. As DNA, the CDR3 is TGTGCCTGGAGTGCCGCCGGGACAGTCGACACTGAAGCTTTCTTT. The full variable domain, rest sourced from reference TRBV30 and TRBJ1-1, is SQTIHQWPATLVQPVGSPLSLECTVEGTSNPNLYWYRQAAGRGLQLLFYSVGIGQISSEVPQNLSASRPQDRQFILSSKKLLLSDSGFYLCAWSAAGTVDTEAFFGQGTRLTVV.

The rearrangement uses TRBV28 and TRBJ2-2, with D perhaps matching TRBD2 (7 bases). Germline-derived CDR1 and CDR2 are MDHEN and SYDVKM. Trimming took off 4 bases at V and 4 bases at J, with 16 bases between the two ends. This CDR3 has 16 amino acids. Here the CDR3 DNA reads TGTGCCAGCAGTTCAGTAGTGGGGGGGCCCACCGGGGAGCTGTTTTTT. Translated: CASSSVVGGPTGELFF.

The chain is built from TRBV7-2 and TRBJ2-3, with a tentative D call TRBD2 (6 bases). This CDR3 spans 15 amino acids. From germline, CDR1 is SGHTA and CDR2 FQGNSA. Trimming removed 4 bases at V and 3 bases at J, with 14 bases between. The CDR3, as DNA: TGTGCCAGCAGCTCTCAGCCGGGGGTAACAGATACGCAGTATTTT. Protein sequence: CASSSQPGVTDTQYF. The full variable domain, its missing parts supplied by reference TRBV7-2 and TRBJ2-3, is GAGVSQSPSNKVTEKGKDVELRCDPISGHTALYWYRQSLGQGLEFLIYFQGNSAPDKSGLPSDRFSAERTGGSVSTLTIQRTQQEDSAVYLCASSSQPGVTDTQYFGPGTRLTVL.